Here is one TCR beta chain with its context. Which antigen it targets is not known. Within one base of it there is no much larger clone, and no base qualities were kept. TCRbeta CDR3 regions were amplified from genomic DNA using the immunoSEQ Assay, a bias-controlled multiplex PCR. The source study handled its data this way. The number of nucleated cells in each sample was estimated from the amplification of reference gene primers within the assay. To quantify the absolute abundance of each unique TCRbeta CDR3 rearrangement, sequence reads were collapsed and filtered. Productive Simpson clonality was computed per sample as the square root of Simpson's diversity index over productive rearrangements. Sourced from immuneACCESS, this table was stored by TCRdb with only in-frame sequences that have V and J called. A share of the clones is absent; for the studies checked, an unresolved V gene accounts for under half, and the remainder has no known explanation. That table is the source of V, J and clone size, and D and trimming were worked out from the DNA. The sample table records fewer than 400,000 clones; approximately 85% of these occur just once. More than 2% of the sample is taken by the ten largest.

The data were taken from a study of blood T cell repertoires in COVID-19 (dated by TCRdb to 2018 to 2021). A note on the overall study: Collaborator samples came from the United States, Italy and Spain and covered acute and convalescent phases of COVID-19. The material from the prospective study consisted of cDNA or gDNA derived from T cells, B-cell-depleted T cells, or PBMCs. Subjects who had been exposed to COVID-19, were actively infected with it, or had recovered from it provided the deeply sampled blood TCRbeta repertoires that made up the dataset. The repertoires were released in a freely available public database meant as a resource for research on the immune response to SARS-CoV-2. Samples were obtained from the ongoing ImmuneRACE study (first 160 participants) and from 1,254 subjects provided by 6 global collaborators. Nearly every sample came with metadata listing a de-identified subject ID, COVID-19 status, age in years and sex. Where available, HLA class I and class II types were taken from metadata supplied by the sample provider and were not determined by assay-based typing. What the work shows at the level of the full study, not this receptor alone: The quantity of clinical and demographic metadata differed by source and by participant and was supplied without curation.

V loses 0 bases, J loses 4 bases, and the germline ends lie 13 bases apart. Counted from cysteine to phenylalanine, this CDR3 has 16 amino acids. The read is trimmed to its CDR3 DNA, 48 bases read in frame from base 1. CDR1 is given as SGHTA and CDR2 as FQGTGA, both from the germline V gene. Enrolling through a virtual design, the prospective study's participants ranged in age from roughly 18 to 90 years and lived across 24 United States geographic areas. In the prospective study, cohorts were assigned on the basis of participant-reported clinical history obtained from a screening survey and a study questionnaire. Recovered participants in ImmuneRACE Cohort 3 were defined as having two consecutive negative NP/OP PCR tests, clearance from a healthcare professional, or resolution of symptoms. In the prospective study, whole blood, serum and a nasopharyngeal or oropharyngeal swab were collected from each participant by mobile phlebotomists. Over an approximately 2-month period, participants in the prospective study had the option of providing additional blood draws and questionnaires. Before DNA extraction, prospective study blood samples were shipped either frozen or at room temperature.

The V gene is TRBV7-3 and the J gene is TRBJ2-1, with the identity of the D gene unclear. This clonotype was sampled from a man aged 25 to 40 who had recovered from COVID-19. The sample consisted of PBMCs or T cells enriched from blood (not recorded which). For the CDR3, the sequence is CASSLTPMTTYNEQFF. The sequence in DNA is TGTGCCAGCAGCTTAACGCCTATGACAACATACAATGAGCAGTTCTTC.